A single sample gave rise to the 18 T cell receptor beta chains below, sequenced in a study of liver allograft versus peripheral blood T cells. Study-wide background: Transplanted livers held T cell receptor repertoires, and these were compared with repertoires in recipients' peripheral blood.

One entry per CDR3 protein results from TCRdb running MiXCR on the reads. The sample consists of about 2,500 distinct CDR3 sequences, 15% to 20% of them appearing once. The receptors shown here come from a human patient who had a liver transplant. Some of the T cells might come from the graft donor.

Relative to its sample, this clonotype is medium-sized. J is TRBJ1-4 and V is TRBV27; D is perhaps TRBD1 (5 bases). Trimming took 8 bases from V and 8 from J, leaving 21 bases between them. Germline V CDR1 and CDR2: MNHEY, SMNVEV (reference sequence). This CDR3 region has 15 residues. The CDR3 DNA is TGTGCCAGCGGAGGTCGGGACGGTCGTTGGGAAAAACTGTTTTTT. Amino acids: CASGGRDGRWEKLFF.

This clonotype counts as medium-sized. The chain links TRBV18 to TRBJ2-1; the match to TRBD1 covers 11 bases. V trimming: 3 bases; J trimming: 7 bases; junction bases outside the gene matches: 5. The CDR3 length is 15 residues. Per germline, CDR1 KGHSH and CDR2 LQKENI. The CDR3 sequence is CASSPDRGLENEQFF. The CDR3 DNA follows: TGTGCCAGCTCACCGGACAGGGGGCTAGAAAATGAGCAGTTCTTC.

Details on this clonotype: Just one base apart from a much larger clone, this may be a read error. V is TRBV5-4 and J is TRBJ1-1; 11 nucleotides match TRBD1. This CDR3 has 15 residues. Germline V gene lookup returns CDR1 SGHNT and CDR2 YYREEE (reference sequence). CDR3 loop: CVSSLGQGVITEAFF. Here the CDR3 DNA reads TGTGTCAGCAGCTTGGGACAGGGGGTTATAACTGAAGCTTTCTTT. Together with reference TRBV5-4 and TRBJ1-1, the CDR3 gives the full variable domain: ETGVTQSPTHLIKTRGQQVTLRCSSQSGHNTVSWYQQALGQGPQFIFQYYREEENGRGNFPPRFSGLQFPNYSSELNVNALELDDSALYLCVSSLGQGVITEAFFGQGTRLTVV.

The rearrangement links TRBV19 to TRBJ1-5; D is uncertain. The length of the CDR3 is 13 residues. The V end lost 4 bases, the J end lost 2 bases, and 6 bases lay between the germline ends. Germline loops: CDR1 LNHDA, CDR2 SQIVND (reference sequence). DNA of the CDR3: TGTGCCAGTAGTAAGTATCGCAATCAGCCCCAGCATTTT. Its protein product is CASSKYRNQPQHF.

This clonotype is labeled as medium-sized. V usage is TRBV5-6 and J usage is TRBJ2-5; the D gene is possibly TRBD1 (7 bases). The length of the CDR3 is 13 residues. Germline CDR1 SGHDT, CDR2 YYEEEE. The germline V and J ends were trimmed by 6 bases and 5 bases, with 14 bases remaining between them. The CDR3 spells CASTMTGRETQYF. The CDR3, as DNA: TGTGCCAGCACCATGACAGGGAGGGAGACCCAGTACTTC.

This clonotype was counted between two and nine times. The rearrangement uses TRBV27 and TRBJ2-1; 15 bases agree with TRBD2. V was clipped by 6 bases and J by 7 bases; unmatched bases: 4. The CDR3 is made up of 15 amino acids. CDR1 and CDR2 from the germline V gene are MNHEY and SMNVEV (reference sequence). Written as DNA, the CDR3 is TGTGCCAGCAGAGGACTAGCGGGGGGGCCGAATGAGCAGTTCTTC. Its translation is CASRGLAGGPNEQFF.

Note on this clonotype: The CDR3 ends on some other residue instead of the conserved phenylalanine or tryptophan, so this is likely a read error. The J gene is TRBJ2-5, the V gene TRBV10-3; 9 nucleotides line up with TRBD2. J gave up 4 bases and V 10 bases, and 31 bases lay outside the gene matches. The CDR3 is 21 amino acids. Germline assignment: CDR1 ENHRY and CDR2 SYGVKD. The CDR3 spells CATAPAGGATLAGTEGETQYL. CDR3 sequence (DNA): TGTGCCACCGCTCCGGCGGGGGGCGCTACCCTAGCGGGGACTGAAGGAGAGACCCAGTACCTC.

This clonotype is medium-sized by share. This chain links TRBV24-1 with TRBJ2-1; 7 nucleotides line up with TRBD1. The germline V gene encodes CDR1 KGHDR and CDR2 SFDVKD. The CDR3 runs to 15 residues. The junction had 11 bases not matched to a gene; V was cut back by 5 bases and J by 8 bases. CDR3 amino acids: CATSVSTGLGDEQFF. The CDR3 coding sequence is TGTGCCACCAGTGTTTCGACAGGGCTTGGGGATGAGCAGTTCTTC.

This clonotype was seen only a few times. The chain recombines TRBV30 with TRBJ2-2, with D maybe TRBD1 (7 bases). The CDR3 covers 15 residues. Trimming cost V 2 bases and J 4 bases, with 14 bases left between them. Germline V gives CDR1 GTSNPN, CDR2 SVGIG (reference sequence). CDR3 nucleotides: TGTGCCTGGAGTCGACAGGGACTTTTCACCGGGGAGCTGTTTTTT. Residues: CAWSRQGLFTGELFF.

This clonotype was counted many times. This chain connects TRBV14 to TRBJ1-1; D uncertain. Trimming cost V 4 bases and J 1 base, with 10 bases left between them. Germline CDR1 reads SGHDN; CDR2 reads FVKESK. This CDR3 contains 14 residues. This CDR3 is CASSPGRANTEAFF. For the CDR3, the DNA is TGTGCCAGCAGCCCGGGGAGGGCGAACACTGAAGCTTTCTTT.

The chain employs TRBV2 and TRBJ2-2; D call uncertain. In germline, CDR1 is SNHLY, CDR2 FYNNEI. Deletions cut 2 bases from V and 6 bases from J, with 13 bases between. The CDR3 contains 15 residues. The CDR3 DNA reads TGTGCCAGCAGTGAACCCCATCGAGAACCCGGGGAGCTGTTTTTT. This sequence encodes CASSEPHREPGELFF.

In its sample, this clonotype is medium-sized. The chain carries TRBV27 and TRBJ2-2; no firm D call. The CDR3 sequence is 17 residues long. The V gene lost 2 bases and the J gene lost 5 bases, with 18 bases spanning the gap. Germline V lookup: CDR1 MNHEY, CDR2 SMNVEV (reference sequence). The CDR3 nucleotides are TGTGCCAGCAGTTTAAGAGAAGACCCAGGTCCTACCGGGGAGCTGTTTTTT. This codes for CASSLREDPGPTGELFF.

This clonotype is judged medium-sized. The rearrangement links TRBV6-5 to TRBJ1-6; 7 bases agree with TRBD1. The CDR3 has 15 residues. Germline trimming cut 2 bases from V and 6 bases from J; bases unmatched to any gene: 4. Germline CDR1 is MNHEY and CDR2 is SVGAGI. The CDR3 DNA follows: TGTGCCAGCAGTTACCGGGACAGTCGTAATTCACCCCTCCACTTT. Encoded protein: CASSYRDSRNSPLHF.

By sample share, this clonotype is medium-sized. The V gene is TRBV15, the J gene TRBJ1-2; the D is unclear. The V gene lost 0 bases and the J gene lost 5 bases, with 10 bases spanning the gap. This CDR3 is 14 amino acids long. The germline CDR1 and CDR2 sequences are LNHNV and YYDKDF (reference sequence). The CDR3 protein is CATSREGITYGYTF. CDR3 sequence (DNA): TGTGCCACCAGCAGAGAGGGGATAACTTATGGCTACACCTTC. The variable domain in full, with the rest retrieved from reference TRBV15 and TRBJ1-2, is DAMVIQNPRYQVTQFGKPVTLSCSQTLNHNVMYWYQQKSSQAPKLLFHYYDKDFNNEADTPDNFQSRRPNTSFCFLDIRSPGLGDTAMYLCATSREGITYGYTFGSGTRLTVV.

This clonotype has ten or more counts. The CDR3 DNA sequence: TGTGCCAGCAGTTTATCGGAAAGAACAGGGGGACGCACAGATACGCAGTATTTT. It yields the protein CASSLSERTGGRTDTQYF. This chain links TRBV27 with TRBJ2-3; 8 nucleotides match TRBD1. V shed 0 bases and J 1 base; nucleotides not matched to a gene: 9. The germline gives CDR1 MNHEY, CDR2 SMNVEV (reference sequence). The CDR3 contains 18 residues.

On this clonotype: A far more abundant clone sits one base away, making this likely a read error. The chain carries TRBV24-1 and TRBJ2-3; 8 nucleotides agree with TRBD2. The J call may be wrong; the DNA end is better matched by TRBJ2-7. The CDR3 sequence is 16 residues long. The germline V gene encodes CDR1 KGHDR and CDR2 SFDVKD. The CDR3 coding sequence is TGTGCCACCAGTGACCCGACTAGCGATGAAAATCATGAGCAGTACTTC. It is translated as CATSDPTSDENHEQYF.

CDR3 nucleotide sequence: TGCAGTGGAGAGGGACAGGAGAACACTGAAGCTTTCTTT. Translated, it gives CSGEGQENTEAFF. V gene TRBV20-1 combines with J gene TRBJ1-1, with TRBD1 matching 8 bases. The germline V gene has CDR1 DFQATT and CDR2 SNEGSKA (reference sequence). V dropped 7 bases and J dropped 1; count of bases not matched to a gene: 5. The CDR3 covers 13 residues.

This chain links TRBV20-1 with TRBJ2-1; perhaps TRBD2 as D (6 bases). The CDR3 totals 15 residues. Trimming removed 3 bases from V and 6 bases from J, with 18 bases in between. Per the germline V gene, CDR1 is DFQATT and CDR2 is SNEGSKA (reference sequence). As DNA, the CDR3 is TGCAGTGCTAGCTTTGCAGGACTAACTATCAATGAGCAGTTCTTC. Translation gives CSASFAGLTINEQFF.